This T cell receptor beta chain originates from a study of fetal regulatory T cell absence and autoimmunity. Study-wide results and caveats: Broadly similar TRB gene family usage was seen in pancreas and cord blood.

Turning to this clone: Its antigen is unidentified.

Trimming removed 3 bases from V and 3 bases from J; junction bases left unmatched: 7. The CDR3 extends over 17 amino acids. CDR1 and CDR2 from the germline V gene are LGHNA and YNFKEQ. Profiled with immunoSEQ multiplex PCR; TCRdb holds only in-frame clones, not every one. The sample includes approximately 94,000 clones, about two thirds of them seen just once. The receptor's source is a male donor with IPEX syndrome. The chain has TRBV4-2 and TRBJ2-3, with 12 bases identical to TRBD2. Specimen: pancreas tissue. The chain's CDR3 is CASSHTGLAGMTDTQYF. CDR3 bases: TGTGCCAGCAGCCACACCGGACTAGCGGGAATGACAGATACGCAGTATTTT.